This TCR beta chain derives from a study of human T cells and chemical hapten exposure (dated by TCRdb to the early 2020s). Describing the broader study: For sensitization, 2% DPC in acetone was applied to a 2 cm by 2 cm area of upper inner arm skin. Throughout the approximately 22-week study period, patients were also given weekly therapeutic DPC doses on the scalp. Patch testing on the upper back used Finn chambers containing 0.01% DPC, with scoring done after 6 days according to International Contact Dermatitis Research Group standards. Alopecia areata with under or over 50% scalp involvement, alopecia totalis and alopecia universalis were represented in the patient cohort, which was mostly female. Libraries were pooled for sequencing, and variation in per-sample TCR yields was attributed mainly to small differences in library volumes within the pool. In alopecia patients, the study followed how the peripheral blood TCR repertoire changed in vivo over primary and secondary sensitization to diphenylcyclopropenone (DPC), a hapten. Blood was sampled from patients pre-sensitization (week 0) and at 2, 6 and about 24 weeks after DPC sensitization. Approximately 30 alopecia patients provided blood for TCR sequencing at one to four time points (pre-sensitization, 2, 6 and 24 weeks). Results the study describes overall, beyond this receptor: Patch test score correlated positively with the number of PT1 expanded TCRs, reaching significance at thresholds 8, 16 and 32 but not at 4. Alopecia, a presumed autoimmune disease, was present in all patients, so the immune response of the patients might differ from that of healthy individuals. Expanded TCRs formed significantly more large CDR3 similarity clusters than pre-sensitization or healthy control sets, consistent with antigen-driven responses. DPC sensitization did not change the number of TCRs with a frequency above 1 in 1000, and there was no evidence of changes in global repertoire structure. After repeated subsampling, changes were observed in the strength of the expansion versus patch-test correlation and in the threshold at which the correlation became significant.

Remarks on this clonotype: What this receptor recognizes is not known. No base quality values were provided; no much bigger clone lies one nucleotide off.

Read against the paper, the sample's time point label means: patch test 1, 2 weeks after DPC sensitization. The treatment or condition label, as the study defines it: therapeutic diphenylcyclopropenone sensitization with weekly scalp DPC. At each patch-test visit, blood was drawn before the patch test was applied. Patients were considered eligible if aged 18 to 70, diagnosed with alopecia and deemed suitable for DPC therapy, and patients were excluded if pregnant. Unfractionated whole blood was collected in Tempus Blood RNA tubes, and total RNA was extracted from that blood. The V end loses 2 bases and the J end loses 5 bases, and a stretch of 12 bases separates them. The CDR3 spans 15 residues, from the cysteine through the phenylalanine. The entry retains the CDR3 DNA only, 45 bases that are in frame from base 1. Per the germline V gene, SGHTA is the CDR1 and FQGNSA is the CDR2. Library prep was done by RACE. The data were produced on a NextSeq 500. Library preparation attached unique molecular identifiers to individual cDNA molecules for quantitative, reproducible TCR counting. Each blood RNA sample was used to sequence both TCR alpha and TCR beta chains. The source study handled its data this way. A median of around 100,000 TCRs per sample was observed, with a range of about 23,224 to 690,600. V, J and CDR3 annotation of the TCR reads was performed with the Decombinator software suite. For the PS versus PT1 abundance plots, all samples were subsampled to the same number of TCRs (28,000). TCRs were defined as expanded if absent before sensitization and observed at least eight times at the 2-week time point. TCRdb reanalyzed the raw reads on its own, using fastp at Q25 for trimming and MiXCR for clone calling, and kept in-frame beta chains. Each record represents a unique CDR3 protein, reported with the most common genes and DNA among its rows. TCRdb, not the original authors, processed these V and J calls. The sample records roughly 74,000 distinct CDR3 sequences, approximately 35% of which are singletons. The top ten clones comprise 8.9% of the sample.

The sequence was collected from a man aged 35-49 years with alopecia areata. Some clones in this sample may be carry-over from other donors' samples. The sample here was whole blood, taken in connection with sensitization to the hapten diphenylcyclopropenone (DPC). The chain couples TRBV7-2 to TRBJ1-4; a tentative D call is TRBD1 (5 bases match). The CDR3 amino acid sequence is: CASSLTQVENEKLFF. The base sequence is TGTGCCAGCAGCTTAACACAGGTTGAGAATGAAAAACTGTTTTTT.